Following are 17 T cell receptor beta chains from one sample sequenced in a study of blood T cell repertoires in COVID-19. The method was immunoSEQ multiplex PCR; TCRdb's version includes in-frame clones alone and lacks a portion of them. Altogether some 150,000 clones are present, around three quarters being singletons, with the ten largest covering about 4%. The sample was peripheral blood. The receptors were gathered from a man aged 60 to 75 with acute or convalescent COVID-19.

This chain joins TRBV5-1 and TRBJ1-6; the match to TRBD1 covers 7 bases. This CDR3 has 16 amino acids. The V gene end was trimmed by 0 bases and the J gene end by 3 bases; junction bases not matched to a gene: 3. In germline, CDR1 is SGHRS, CDR2 YFSETQ. The CDR3 DNA sequence: TGCGCCAGCAGCTTGGGAGGGGACAGCTATAATTCACCCCTCCACTTT. Amino acid sequence: CASSLGGDSYNSPLHF. Combining the CDR3 with reference TRBV5-1 and TRBJ1-6 gives the whole variable domain KAGVTQTPRYLIKTRGQQVTLSCSPISGHRSVSWYQQTPGQGLQFLFEYFSETQRNKGNFPGRFSGRQFSNSRSEMNVSTLELGDSALYLCASSLGGDSYNSPLHFGNGTRLTVT.

V gene TRBV3-1 (or the pseudogene TRBV3-2) combines with J gene TRBJ1-3; D possibly corresponds to TRBD1 (6 bases). The germline V gene has CDR1 LGHDT and CDR2 YNNKEL (reference sequence). This CDR3 has 15 amino acids. Trimming left V 3 bases short and J 2 bases short, with 11 bases between. CDR3 DNA sequence: TGTGCCAGCAGCCAGGGAAGGGGGACTGGAAACACCATATATTTT. Its protein is CASSQGRGTGNTIYF.

In nucleotides, the CDR3 is TGTGCCAGCAGTTTATTAGCAACAGGAGTCCTTCCCCACACTGAAGCTTTCTTT. Protein: CASSLLATGVLPHTEAFF. J is TRBJ1-1 and V is TRBV27; D might be TRBD1 (5 bases). CDR1 MNHEY and CDR2 SMNVEV come from the germline V gene (reference sequence). CDR3 size: 18 residues. V was clipped by 1 base and J by 3 bases, with 21 bases between them.

The rearrangement uses TRBV3-1 (or the pseudogene TRBV3-2) and TRBJ1-1; a weak D match, TRBD1 (5 bases). With 4 bases removed from V and 4 bases from J, the gap between germline ends came to 16 bases. The CDR3 sequence is 15 residues long. Germline CDR1 LGHDT, CDR2 YNNKEL (reference sequence). The CDR3: CASSPHTGVGTEAFF. The CDR3 DNA follows: TGTGCCAGCAGCCCCCATACGGGGGTTGGCACTGAAGCTTTCTTT.

The chain has TRBV7-2 and TRBJ2-7; 7 bases line up with TRBD1. The CDR3 contains 14 residues. V shed 2 bases, J shed 2 bases, and the junction held 3 bases outside the gene matches. The germline gives CDR1 SGHTA, CDR2 FQGNSA. The CDR3 loop is CASSLSGQPYEQYF. CDR3 DNA: TGTGCCAGCAGCTTATCGGGACAGCCCTACGAGCAGTACTTC.

This clone was counted at least ten times. The V and J genes are TRBV29-1 and TRBJ1-4; 8 nucleotides agree with TRBD1. The trim removed 3 bases at V and 8 bases at J, leaving 2 bases unmatched. The CDR3 has 12 amino acids. Per germline, CDR1 SQVTM and CDR2 ANQGSEA. The CDR3 is CSVDTGGEKLFF. The CDR3 DNA reads as TGCAGCGTTGATACAGGGGGAGAAAAACTGTTTTTT.

This clone has more than one count but fewer than ten. This sequence joins TRBV5-6 and TRBJ2-7; D gene uncertain. This CDR3 comprises 11 residues. Trimming cost V 4 bases and J 3 bases, with 5 bases left between them. CDR1 is SGHDT, CDR2 YYEEEE, per germline. Here the CDR3 DNA reads TGTGCCAGCAGCACATACTACGAGCAGTACTTC. It codes for CASSTYYEQYF.

This clone occurred many times. The chain uses TRBV27 and TRBJ1-1; TRBD1 matches at 9 bases. Germline CDR1 is MNHEY and CDR2 is SMNVEV (reference sequence). With V trimmed by 6 bases and J by 7 bases, 9 bases remained unmatched. This CDR3 is 14 amino acids long. The CDR3 reads CASSYNPGQGEAFF. CDR3 bases: TGTGCCAGCAGCTACAATCCGGGACAGGGTGAAGCTTTCTTT.

The chain carries TRBV14 and TRBJ2-7; no reliable D call. V lost 0 bases and J lost 2, with 2 bases in between. CDR3 size: 12 residues. The V gene's germline CDR1 is SGHDN and CDR2 FVKESK. The CDR3 reads CASSQDAYEQYF. CDR3 DNA sequence: TGTGCCAGCAGCCAAGACGCCTACGAGCAGTACTTC.

The chain carries TRBV15 and TRBJ1-5, with 7 bases that match TRBD1. Looked up from germline, CDR1 is LNHNV and CDR2 is YYDKDF (reference sequence). The CDR3 has 17 residues. J gave up 6 bases and V 0 bases, and 11 bases lay outside the gene matches. The CDR3 sequence is CATSRDEGTARGQPQHF. CDR3 DNA sequence: TGTGCCACCAGCAGAGATGAAGGGACAGCGAGGGGTCAGCCCCAGCATTTT.

The chain carries TRBV4-1 and TRBJ2-2; no clear D gene. The CDR3 totals 11 residues. V was shortened by 6 bases and J by 6 bases, with 5 bases between the two germline ends. CDR1 and CDR2 from the germline V gene are MGHRA and YSYEKL. CDR3 coding DNA: TGCGCCAGCAGGGGCTCCGGGGAGCTGTTTTTT. Encoded protein: CASRGSGELFF.

The chain carries TRBV3-1 (or the pseudogene TRBV3-2) and TRBJ2-7, with 10 nucleotides matching TRBD2. Looked up from germline, CDR1 is LGHDT and CDR2 is YNNKEL (reference sequence). CDR3 length equals 17 residues. After removal of 3 bases from V and 5 bases from J, the junction contained 13 bases not matched to a gene. The chain's CDR3 is CASSHGAPGLAIHEQYF. CDR3 nucleotides: TGTGCCAGCAGCCACGGGGCTCCGGGACTAGCGATCCACGAGCAGTACTTC.

The V call is TRBV4-1, the J call TRBJ2-1; TRBD2 matches at 8 bases. Trimming cost V 4 bases and J 4 bases; bases outside gene matches: 9. The CDR3 runs to 16 residues. The germline gives CDR1 MGHRA, CDR2 YSYEKL. The CDR3 coding sequence is TGCGCCAGCAGCCCCAATCCGGGAGGGGTTTACAATGAGCAGTTCTTC. It is translated as CASSPNPGGVYNEQFF.

CDR3 nucleotide sequence: TGTGCCACCAGTGAGGGGACAGGGAAAGAGACCCAGTACTTC. Translating gives CATSEGTGKETQYF. The V call is TRBV24-1, the J call TRBJ2-5, with 9 bases lining up with TRBD1. This CDR3 has 14 amino acids. From germline, CDR1 is KGHDR and CDR2 SFDVKD. The V segment lost 4 bases and the J segment 3 bases; nucleotides outside the gene matches: 2.

The rearrangement joins TRBV19 to TRBJ2-7, with 12 bases aligning to TRBD2. This CDR3 is 14 amino acids long. V was clipped by 4 bases and J by 6 bases; unmatched bases: 4. Germline CDR1 is LNHDA and CDR2 is SQIVND (reference sequence). In nucleotides, the CDR3 is TGTGCCAGTAGTACTAGCGGGAGGGTGTCCGAGCAGTACTTC. Protein product: CASSTSGRVSEQYF.

This chain uses TRBV6-5 with TRBJ1-1; TRBD1 might be the D (6 bases). The CDR3 runs to 13 residues. V lost 6 bases and J lost 1, with 9 bases in between. From germline, CDR1 is MNHEY and CDR2 SVGAGI. Here the CDR3 reads CASRGQWNTEAFF. The DNA for the CDR3 is TGTGCCAGCAGAGGACAGTGGAACACTGAAGCTTTCTTT.

The chain combines TRBV2 with TRBJ2-1; 9 nucleotides align to TRBD2. V lost 1 base, J lost 7 bases, and 11 bases stayed unmatched. CDR1 is SNHLY and CDR2 is FYNNEI in the germline V gene. The CDR3 extends over 17 amino acids. In DNA form, the CDR3 reads TGTGCCAGCAGTGAAGATAGGCTAGCGGGATTGGAAAATGAGCAGTTCTTC. Translation: CASSEDRLAGLENEQFF.